A single sample gave rise to the 5 T cell receptor beta chains below, sequenced in a study of T-cell memory formation after mild COVID-19. TCRdb reanalysed the 5' RACE reads using MiXCR and keeps one entry per CDR3 protein. This table holds just under 350,000 distinct CDR3 sequences, around 13% found once. Sequences were obtained from PBMCs or a T cell subset sorted from them (not recorded which). The source is a man in his late teens or twenties who had mild COVID-19 (a few samples of this study predate the infection). Cell type and time point are not known.

This clonotype was seen repeatedly, ten times or more. The genes are TRBV4-2 and TRBJ1-5; D is uncertain. Trimming stripped 1 base from V and 5 bases from J, with 12 bases between. Germline V lookup: CDR1 LGHNA, CDR2 YNFKEQ. The CDR3 runs to 15 residues. CDR3 in amino acids: CASSQAGRLDQPQHF. The CDR3 DNA reads TGTGCCAGCAGCCAAGCGGGGAGGTTGGATCAGCCCCAGCATTTT.

This clonotype has just a few counts. The gene calls are TRBV7-2 and TRBJ2-2; D gene uncertain. There are 16 residues in the CDR3. V lost 5 bases and J lost 0, with 13 bases in between. Germline V gene sequence: CDR1 SGHTA, CDR2 FQGNSA. For the CDR3, the DNA is TGTGCCAGCAGCCCCCGCCACCCCGCGAACACCGGGGAGCTGTTTTTT. Translated: CASSPRHPANTGELFF.

The rearrangement links TRBV11-2 to TRBJ2-1; tentatively, D is TRBD2 (7 bases). The V gene's germline CDR1 is SGHAT and CDR2 FQNNGV. This CDR3 comprises 12 residues. Trimming removed 2 bases from V and 15 bases from J, with 14 bases in between. Written as DNA, the CDR3 is TGTGCCAGCAGCTTACTGGGGGGGCGGCTGTTCTTC. Translating it yields CASSLLGGRLFF.

This clonotype has at least ten counts. V gene TRBV11-1 combines with J gene TRBJ1-1; possible D gene TRBD1, 5 bases. The CDR3 consists of 15 residues. Germline V gene data show CDR1 as SGHAT and CDR2 as FQDESV (reference sequence). V gave up 5 bases and J gave up 4 bases, with 17 bases separating them. The CDR3 region has the DNA TGTGCCAGCAGCCCGGCGGGGGGAATCCCCACTGAAGCTTTCTTT. This gives the protein CASSPAGGIPTEAFF.

This clonotype was seen only a few times. The chain combines TRBV6-5 with TRBJ2-7; a weak D match, TRBD2 (6 bases). CDR3 length equals 13 residues. Trimming pared 1 base from V and 3 bases from J, leaving 7 bases between. The V gene's germline CDR1 is MNHEY and CDR2 SVGAGI. CDR3 sequence reads: CASSYFSGYEQYF. The DNA for the CDR3 is TGTGCCAGCAGTTACTTTAGCGGCTACGAGCAGTACTTC.